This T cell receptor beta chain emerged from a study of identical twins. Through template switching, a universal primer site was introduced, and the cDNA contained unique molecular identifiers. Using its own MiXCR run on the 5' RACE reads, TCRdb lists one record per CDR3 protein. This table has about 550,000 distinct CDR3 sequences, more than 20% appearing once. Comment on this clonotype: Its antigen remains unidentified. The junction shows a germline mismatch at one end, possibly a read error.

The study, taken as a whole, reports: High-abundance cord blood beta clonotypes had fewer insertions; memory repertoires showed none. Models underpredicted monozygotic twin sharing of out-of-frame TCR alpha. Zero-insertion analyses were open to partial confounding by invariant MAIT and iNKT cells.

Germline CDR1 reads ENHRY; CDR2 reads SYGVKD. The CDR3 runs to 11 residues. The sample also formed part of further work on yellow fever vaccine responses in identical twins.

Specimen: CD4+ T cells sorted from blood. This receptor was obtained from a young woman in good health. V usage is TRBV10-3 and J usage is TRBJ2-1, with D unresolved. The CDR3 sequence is CAISPNHTPVF. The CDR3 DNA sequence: TGTGCCATCAGCCCAAACCATACCCCGGTCTTC.